These 32 T cell receptor beta chains share one sample of origin, sequenced in a study of vaccination and CD4 T cells after COVID-19. CD4+ T cells that had been cultured provided DNA sequenced with the Oncomine TCR Beta short-read assay. TCRdb ran MiXCR on the PCR reads and lists one entry per CDR3 protein. The data contain about 19,000 distinct CDR3 sequences, approximately 38% of them singletons. Described treatment: roughly 11-day PBMC culture with coronavirus spike peptide pools or control peptides (ViraFEST assay). Their recognized antigens are unknown. Sequencing was carried out using cultured CD4+ T cells from blood. These receptors were obtained from a human donor with COVID-19.

This clonotype was detected once. The chain joins TRBV7-9 to TRBJ2-6; TRBD1 or TRBD2 may be the D gene (5 bases each). In germline, CDR1 is SEHNR, CDR2 FQNEAQ (reference sequence). The CDR3 is made up of 16 amino acids. The V gene lost 4 bases and the J gene lost 2 bases, with 12 bases spanning the gap. The CDR3 is CASSSGRVTGANVLTF. The DNA of the CDR3 is TGTGCCAGCAGCTCAGGGCGGGTGACTGGGGCCAACGTCCTGACTTTC.

This clonotype was counted a few times. The chain recombines TRBV7-9 with TRBJ1-3; maybe TRBD1 (6 bases). This CDR3 has 17 residues. The germline V and J ends were trimmed by 3 bases and 2 bases, with 17 bases remaining between them. Germline lookup yields CDR1 SEHNR and CDR2 FQNEAQ (reference sequence). The CDR3 spells CASSFTGNSYPGNTIYF. DNA of the CDR3: TGTGCCAGCAGCTTCACAGGGAACTCCTACCCTGGAAACACCATATATTTT.

This clonotype was seen only a few times. V and J are TRBV2 and TRBJ2-7, with no clear D. This CDR3 is 12 amino acids long. The V gene's germline CDR1 is SNHLY and CDR2 FYNNEI. V was trimmed by 4 bases and J by 0 bases, leaving 4 bases between them. In DNA, the CDR3 is TGTGCCAGCAGTGCTCGCTCCTACGAGCAGTACTTC. Protein sequence: CASSARSYEQYF.

This rearrangement joins TRBV20-1 to TRBJ2-5; either TRBD1 or TRBD2 may fit D (5 bases each). This CDR3 is 13 amino acids long. Germline V gene sequence: CDR1 DFQATT, CDR2 SNEGSKA (reference sequence). With 5 bases removed from V and 5 bases from J, the gap between germline ends came to 15 bases. CDR3 sequence: CSALLGVGETQYF. As DNA, the CDR3 is TGCAGTGCTCTACTAGGGGTTGGTGAGACCCAGTACTTC.

The chain combines TRBV6-2 or TRBV6-3 with TRBJ2-7; D ambiguous. This CDR3 spans 12 amino acids. Trimming removed 5 bases at V and 2 bases at J, with 7 bases between. Germline CDR1 reads MNHEY; CDR2 reads SVGEGT. The CDR3 here is CASSRVPYEQYF. As DNA, the CDR3 is TGTGCCAGCAGTAGGGTCCCCTACGAGCAGTACTTC.

J is TRBJ2-7 and V is TRBV7-9, with D unresolved. Germline V gene lookup returns CDR1 SEHNR and CDR2 FQNEAQ (reference sequence). The CDR3 has 13 amino acids. V shed 2 bases and J shed 2 bases, with 7 bases lying between them. CDR3 in amino acids: CASSLRTTYEQYF. Written as DNA, the CDR3 is TGTGCCAGCAGCTTAAGAACAACCTACGAGCAGTACTTC.

V is TRBV27 and J is TRBJ2-2, with no clear D. Germline lookup yields CDR1 MNHEY and CDR2 SMNVEV (reference sequence). Trimming removed 0 bases from V and 6 bases from J, with 11 bases in between. The CDR3 consists of 15 residues. The CDR3: CASSLSFLAAGELFF. The CDR3 DNA reads TGTGCCAGCAGTTTATCGTTCTTAGCTGCCGGGGAGCTGTTTTTT.

This clonotype was observed a handful of times. The V gene is TRBV6-1, the J gene TRBJ1-2, with D unresolved. The V end lost 6 bases, the J end lost 2 bases, and 10 bases lay between the germline ends. Germline V lookup: CDR1 MNHNS, CDR2 SASEGT. The CDR3 contains 13 residues. Here the CDR3 DNA reads TGTGCCAGCAGCATAAGCGGCAACTATGGCTACACCTTC. Translation gives CASSISGNYGYTF.

The chain employs TRBV6-1 and TRBJ1-6, with D unclear. The germline gives CDR1 MNHNS, CDR2 SASEGT. Trimming pared 6 bases from V and 7 bases from J, leaving 16 bases between. This CDR3 region has 15 residues. The CDR3 nucleotides are TGTGCCAGCAGGCCTTCAGCAACTGCAAATTCACCCCTCCACTTT. The encoded protein is CASRPSATANSPLHF.

This clonotype came up a few times. V gene TRBV30 combines with J gene TRBJ2-4; the match to TRBD2 covers 8 bases. The CDR3 extends over 12 amino acids. Germline trimming cut 0 bases from V and 14 bases from J; bases unmatched to any gene: 6. CDR1 is GTSNPN, CDR2 SVGIG, per germline (reference sequence). The CDR3 DNA follows: TGTGCCTGGAGTGTACCGGGGGGGCAGAAGTACTTC. Protein product: CAWSVPGGQKYF.

This clonotype was observed a handful of times. The chain joins TRBV7-3 to TRBJ1-2; a possible D gene is TRBD1 (6 bases). V was trimmed by 5 bases and J by 7 bases, leaving 17 bases between them. Per the germline V gene, CDR1 is SGHTA and CDR2 is FQGTGA. The CDR3 covers 14 residues. CDR3 nucleotide sequence: TGTGCCAGCAGCGCAACCGGGGGCAAGGGTGGCTACACCTTC. It yields the protein CASSATGGKGGYTF.

The chain employs TRBV24-1 and TRBJ2-5; perhaps TRBD2 as D (7 bases). V lost 0 bases and J lost 5, with 15 bases in between. CDR1 and CDR2 (germline): KGHDR, SFDVKD. This CDR3 has 16 residues. CDR3 DNA sequence: TGTGCCACCAGTGATTTGACGAGGGGGGGGTCTGAGACCCAGTACTTC. It encodes CATSDLTRGGSETQYF.

V usage is TRBV15 and J usage is TRBJ1-4; 7 bases map to TRBD1. V lost 0 bases, J lost 6 bases, and 10 bases stayed unmatched. The CDR3 has 17 amino acids. In germline, CDR1 is LNHNV, CDR2 YYDKDF (reference sequence). CDR3 sequence reads: CATSRDMAGGRDEKLFF. DNA for the CDR3: TGTGCCACCAGCAGAGATATGGCAGGGGGAAGGGATGAAAAACTGTTTTTT.

This chain joins TRBV12-3 or TRBV12-4 and TRBJ2-3; possibly TRBD1 or TRBD2 for D (5 bases each). The CDR3 length is 14 residues. The V gene lost 8 bases and the J gene lost 4 bases, with 16 bases spanning the gap. The CDR3 here is CASGSGGGPDTQYF. In nucleotides, the CDR3 is TGTGCCAGCGGATCTGGGGGTGGACCAGATACGCAGTATTTT.

This clonotype has only a few counts. The chain links TRBV27 to TRBJ2-3; D ambiguous. This CDR3 is 13 amino acids long. Deletions cut 6 bases from V and 0 bases from J, with 7 bases between. Germline V gene lookup returns CDR1 MNHEY and CDR2 SMNVEV (reference sequence). The CDR3: CASRTDSTDTQYF. CDR3 DNA: TGTGCCAGCAGGACCGACAGCACAGATACGCAGTATTTT.

The sample holds one count of this clonotype. The chain recombines TRBV7-2 with TRBJ2-3; 9 bases agree with TRBD2. The CDR3 is made up of 16 amino acids. Trimming at V came to 3 bases and at J to 6 bases, leaving 10 bases not matched to a gene. Germline V lookup: CDR1 SGHTA, CDR2 FQGNSA. In DNA form, the CDR3 reads TGTGCCAGCAGCTTCCCCGCGGGACTAGCATCCGATACGCAGTATTTT. It codes for CASSFPAGLASDTQYF.

The V call is TRBV7-3, the J call TRBJ2-3, with TRBD2 matching 7 bases. V trimming: 6 bases; J trimming: 5 bases; junction bases outside the gene matches: 11. The CDR3 consists of 15 residues. CDR1 is SGHTA and CDR2 is FQGTGA in the germline V gene. The CDR3, as DNA: TGTGCCAGCAGTTCCCGCAGCGGGGCTGGAGATACGCAGTATTTT. Protein product: CASSSRSGAGDTQYF.

The J gene is TRBJ2-1, the V gene TRBV19; TRBD2 aligns across 8 bases. Trimming removed 4 bases from V and 2 bases from J; junction bases left unmatched: 7. Germline V gene sequence: CDR1 LNHDA, CDR2 SQIVND (reference sequence). This CDR3 has 16 residues. The CDR3 nucleotides read TGTGCCAGTAGTAGGGAGCGGGGGCCCACCTACAATGAGCAGTTCTTC. As protein: CASSRERGPTYNEQFF.

This clonotype is medium-sized in the sample. V gene TRBV5-4 combines with J gene TRBJ1-1; 11 bases line up with TRBD1. CDR3 size: 16 residues. Trimming removed 6 bases from V and 6 bases from J; junction bases left unmatched: 13. Germline CDR1 is SGHNT and CDR2 is YYREEE (reference sequence). The CDR3 DNA sequence: TGTGCCAGCAAAAGGTTCCGGGACAGGGGGATATCTGAAGCTTTCTTT. Translation: CASKRFRDRGISEAFF.

The chain links TRBV20-1 to TRBJ2-5; either TRBD1 or TRBD2 may supply D (6 bases each). The CDR3 runs to 15 residues. The germline CDR1 and CDR2 sequences are DFQATT and SNEGSKA (reference sequence). V was shortened by 3 bases and J by 4 bases, with 18 bases between the two germline ends. The CDR3 spells CSARDRHGGRETQYF. Written as DNA, the CDR3 is TGCAGTGCTAGGGACAGACACGGGGGTAGAGAGACCCAGTACTTC.

The CDR3 bases are TGTGCTAGTGGTTCGGCCTCCGGGACTCCCCTTCATTTT. It translates to CASGSASGTPLHF. This chain joins TRBV12-5 and TRBJ1-5; a possible D gene is TRBD1 (5 bases). V was trimmed by 4 bases and J by 16 bases, leaving 20 bases between them. This CDR3 is 13 amino acids long. Germline V gene data show CDR1 as LGHNT and CDR2 as FRNRAP.

This clonotype was detected a few times. The DNA of the CDR3 is TGTGCCAGCAGTTACTCTCATACCGATGATGAGCAGTACTTC. Amino acids: CASSYSHTDDEQYF. V and J are TRBV6-5 and TRBJ2-7; no clear D gene. Germline values: CDR1 MNHEY, CDR2 SVGAGI. CDR3 size: 14 residues. Between the trimmed V and J ends, which lost 0 bases and 7 bases, there was a span of 13 bases.

This clonotype was seen more than once but under ten times. The chain is built from TRBV19 and TRBJ2-7, with D unclear. The CDR3 loop spans 14 amino acids. Germline V gene data show CDR1 as LNHDA and CDR2 as SQIVND (reference sequence). Trimming removed 1 base from V and 3 bases from J, with 10 bases in between. Written as DNA, the CDR3 is TGTGCCAGTAGTATAGGTCGGGTAGGCTACGAGCAGTACTTC. Protein: CASSIGRVGYEQYF. Looking up the rest from reference TRBV19 and TRBJ2-7 gives the full variable domain: DGGITQSPKYLFRKEGQNVTLSCEQNLNHDAMYWYRQDPGQGLRLIYYSQIVNDFQKGDIAEGYSVSREKKESFPLTVTSAQKNPTAFYLCASSIGRVGYEQYFGPGTRLTVT.

J is TRBJ1-1 and V is TRBV7-2; maybe TRBD1 (5 bases). Trimming pared 2 bases from V and 1 base from J, leaving 5 bases between. The CDR3 length is 13 residues. Germline V lookup: CDR1 SGHTA, CDR2 FQGNSA. Here the CDR3 reads CASSLQGNTEAFF. The CDR3 nucleotides read TGTGCCAGCAGCTTACAGGGGAACACTGAAGCTTTCTTT.

This clonotype turned up a few times. The rearrangement joins TRBV6-5 to TRBJ1-6, with D hard to call. Germline V lookup: CDR1 MNHEY, CDR2 SVGAGI. CDR3 length: 13 residues. V lost 3 bases, J lost 8 bases, and 8 bases lay in between. In DNA, the CDR3 is TGTGCCAGCAGTTATGGTGGCGATTCACCCCTCCACTTT. Protein sequence: CASSYGGDSPLHF.

The chain uses TRBV6-4 and TRBJ2-5; TRBD1 is a possible D gene (6 bases). The CDR3 spans 14 residues. Trimming shortened V by 8 bases and J by 2 bases, and 15 bases separated the two germline ends. CDR1 MRHNA and CDR2 SNTAGT come from the germline V gene. CDR3 DNA: TGTGCCAGCCATGCCGGACAGCTTCAAGAGACCCAGTACTTC. It is translated as CASHAGQLQETQYF.

The J gene is TRBJ2-3, the V gene TRBV24-1, with TRBD1 identical over 9 bases. J lost 2 bases, V lost 4 bases, and 3 bases had no gene match. There are 15 residues in the CDR3. Germline V lookup: CDR1 KGHDR, CDR2 SFDVKD. For the CDR3, the DNA is TGTGCCACCAGTGACCGGACAGGGGCCACAGATACGCAGTATTTT. Protein product: CATSDRTGATDTQYF.

The chain recombines TRBV6-2 or TRBV6-3 with TRBJ2-5; TRBD2 matches at 10 bases. The CDR3 has 15 residues. The junction had 7 bases not matched to a gene; V was cut back by 4 bases and J by 5 bases. Germline CDR1 reads MNHEY; CDR2 reads SVGEGT. The CDR3 sequence is CASSWSSGGGETQYF. The CDR3, as DNA: TGTGCCAGCAGTTGGTCCAGCGGGGGGGGGGAGACCCAGTACTTC.

The table lists this clonotype with a few counts. J is TRBJ2-2 and V is TRBV7-8, with 9 bases aligning to TRBD2. With V trimmed by 5 bases and J by 4 bases, 5 bases remained unmatched. The CDR3 is made up of 15 amino acids. Germline CDR1 and CDR2: SGHVS and FQNEAQ. The CDR3 sequence: CASSPRTSVTGELFF. CDR3 sequence (DNA): TGTGCCAGCAGCCCCAGGACTAGCGTCACCGGGGAGCTGTTTTTT. Based on the CDR3 plus reference TRBV7-8 and TRBJ2-2, the full variable domain is GAGVSQSPRYKVAKRGQDVALRCDPISGHVSLFWYQQALGQGPEFLTYFQNEAQLDKSGLPSDRFFAERPEGSVSTLKIQRTQQEDSAVYLCASSPRTSVTGELFFGEGSRLTVL.

The chain combines TRBV7-2 with TRBJ1-1; TRBD1 is a possible D gene (6 bases). Per the germline V gene, CDR1 is SGHTA and CDR2 is FQGNSA. This CDR3 comprises 17 residues. V dropped 5 bases and J dropped 4 bases, with 23 bases sitting between them. CDR3 bases: TGTGCCAGCAGCCTCACAGGGCTCGGGAAAGTTGGCACTGAAGCTTTCTTT. Its protein product is CASSLTGLGKVGTEAFF.

The rearrangement joins TRBV7-3 to TRBJ2-2; 8 bases are a match to TRBD2. This CDR3 is 18 amino acids long. The trim removed 5 bases at V and 2 bases at J, leaving 13 bases unmatched. Germline V CDR1 and CDR2: SGHTA, FQGTGA. The CDR3 DNA reads TGTGCCAGCAGCCCTAGAGCGGTCCGGGGGGGTAACACCGGGGAGCTGTTTTTT. Translation gives CASSPRAVRGGNTGELFF.

The gene calls are TRBV7-2 and TRBJ2-7, with 7 bases fitting TRBD1. Germline lookup yields CDR1 SGHTA and CDR2 FQGNSA. The junction had 7 bases not matched to a gene; V was cut back by 1 base and J by 7 bases. The CDR3 is made up of 14 amino acids. CDR3 region: CASSLEQGIPEQYF. Here the CDR3 DNA reads TGTGCCAGCAGCTTAGAACAGGGGATACCAGAGCAGTACTTC.